These 29 T cell receptor beta chains originate from one sample sequenced in a study of OX40 agonist ivuxolimab in advanced cancers. Profiled with immunoSEQ multiplex PCR; TCRdb holds only in-frame clones, not every one. The sample lists roughly 70,000 clones, 88% occurring once. The starting material was CD4+ or CD8+ T cells sorted from blood, obtained in a trial of the OX40 agonist ivuxolimab. These receptors originate from an adult with an advanced solid tumor such as melanoma, head and neck, liver or kidney cancer.

The V call is TRBV5-1, the J call TRBJ2-2, with TRBD1 matching over 8 bases. Germline lookup yields CDR1 SGHRS and CDR2 YFSETQ. The CDR3 runs to 15 residues. The junction had 4 bases not matched to a gene; V was cut back by 0 bases and J by 6 bases. The chain's CDR3 is CASSLAGGRAGELFF. CDR3 DNA sequence: TGCGCCAGCAGCTTGGCAGGGGGCAGGGCCGGGGAGCTGTTTTTT.

V is TRBV5-6 and J is TRBJ2-3; D may be TRBD1 (5 bases). Trimming removed 3 bases from V and 0 bases from J, with 14 bases in between. The CDR3 sequence is 16 residues long. The V gene's germline CDR1 is SGHDT and CDR2 YYEEEE. The CDR3 sequence: CASSSLGAVSTDTQYF. The DNA for the CDR3 is TGTGCCAGCAGCTCTCTTGGGGCGGTTAGCACAGATACGCAGTATTTT.

J is TRBJ2-7 and V is TRBV19, with a tentative D call TRBD1 (5 bases). V lost 8 bases to trimming and J lost 5 bases, with 16 bases between them. There are 13 residues in the CDR3. CDR1 LNHDA and CDR2 SQIVND come from the germline V gene (reference sequence). For the CDR3, the DNA is TGTGCCAGTGAGGCCCAGGGCGTCCACGAGCAGTACTTC. Translating it yields CASEAQGVHEQYF.

The V gene is TRBV9, the J gene TRBJ2-1; D gene uncertain. V was trimmed by 0 bases and J by 4 bases, leaving 8 bases between them. This CDR3 contains 14 residues. Germline V gene lookup returns CDR1 SGDLS and CDR2 YYNGEE. The CDR3 coding sequence is TGTGCCAGCAGCGTAGCGCCTGGGTACAATGAGCAGTTCTTC. Its translation is CASSVAPGYNEQFF.

The V gene is TRBV7-8, the J gene TRBJ2-7; D uncertain. The CDR3 is made up of 13 amino acids. The ends were cut back, 5 bases at V and 5 bases at J, with 13 bases in the middle. The V gene's germline CDR1 is SGHVS and CDR2 FQNEAQ. The CDR3 coding sequence is TGTGCCAGCAGCCCGGCCGGGTTCGACGAGCAGTACTTC. It encodes CASSPAGFDEQYF.

The chain is built from TRBV30 and TRBJ1-2; no definite D call. CDR1 and CDR2 (germline): GTSNPN, SVGIG (reference sequence). Trimming removed 1 base at V and 7 bases at J, with 10 bases between. CDR3 length equals 12 residues. The CDR3 loop reads CAWSDYISGYTF. The CDR3 DNA reads as TGTGCCTGGAGTGACTATATATCTGGCTACACCTTC. The variable domain in full, completed from reference TRBV30 and TRBJ1-2, reads SQTIHQWPATLVQPVGSPLSLECTVEGTSNPNLYWYRQAAGRGLQLLFYSVGIGQISSEVPQNLSASRPQDRQFILSSKKLLLSDSGFYLCAWSDYISGYTFGSGTRLTVV.

This chain connects TRBV7-2 to TRBJ2-7; 11 positions match TRBD2. In germline, CDR1 is SGHTA, CDR2 FQGNSA. V was pared by 5 bases and J by 3 bases, with 6 bases of the junction left unmatched. The CDR3 runs to 15 residues. CDR3 sequence: CASSRSGTSGYEQYF. The CDR3 DNA follows: TGTGCCAGCAGCCGATCCGGGACTAGCGGCTACGAGCAGTACTTC.

This chain uses TRBV7-8 with TRBJ1-3; the D is unclear. The CDR3 length is 15 residues. V lost 1 base, J lost 2 bases, and 9 bases lay in between. Germline values: CDR1 SGHVS, CDR2 FQNEAQ. The CDR3 protein is CASSLDGPTGNTIYF. CDR3 nucleotides: TGTGCCAGCAGCTTAGACGGTCCGACTGGAAACACCATATATTTT.

CDR3 in amino acids: CATSTRQDSMSNQPQHF. CDR3 DNA: TGTGCCACCAGCACCCGACAGGACTCAATGAGCAATCAGCCCCAGCATTTT. The rearrangement uses TRBV15 and TRBJ1-5; D is possibly TRBD1 (6 bases). The length of the CDR3 is 17 residues. Trimming stripped 4 bases from V and 1 base from J, with 17 bases between. Germline CDR1 and CDR2: LNHNV and YYDKDF (reference sequence).

This rearrangement joins TRBV9 to TRBJ1-1; 7 bases are a match to TRBD1. With 3 bases clipped from V and 1 base from J, the junction kept 6 bases outside the gene matches. This CDR3 is 15 amino acids long. The germline V gene encodes CDR1 SGDLS and CDR2 YYNGEE. CDR3 amino acids: CASSALGQQNTEAFF. The CDR3 DNA is TGTGCCAGCAGCGCGCTGGGACAGCAGAACACTGAAGCTTTCTTT.

The CDR3 coding sequence is TGCGCCAGCAGCTCGGTCGGGGAGCTGTTTTTT. It codes for CASSSVGELFF. The chain has TRBV5-1 and TRBJ2-2; D is ambiguous. The germline CDR1 and CDR2 sequences are SGHRS and YFSETQ. This CDR3 is 11 amino acids long. Trimming took off 3 bases at V and 7 bases at J, with 4 bases between the two ends.

The chain couples TRBV6-5 to TRBJ2-7; 7 nucleotides align to TRBD1. From germline, CDR1 is MNHEY and CDR2 SVGAGI. J lost 3 bases, V lost 6 bases, and 8 bases had no gene match. The length of the CDR3 is 14 residues. The CDR3 DNA sequence: TGTGCCAGCAGCGGGACAGCCGGAGGCTACGAGCAGTACTTC. Encoded protein: CASSGTAGGYEQYF.

Here the CDR3 reads CASFSPGNTIYF. CDR3 DNA: TGTGCCAGCTTCTCCCCTGGAAACACCATATATTTT. The chain combines TRBV28 with TRBJ1-3, with D unclear. V gave up 8 bases and J gave up 2 bases, with 7 bases separating them. Germline V lookup: CDR1 MDHEN, CDR2 SYDVKM. The CDR3 runs 12 residues.

CDR3 nucleotide sequence: TGTGCCAGCAGCGCGACGGGACAGGGTGTCTCTGGGGCCAACGTCCTGACTTTC. Encoded protein: CASSATGQGVSGANVLTF. This chain links TRBV11-1 with TRBJ2-6, with 9 bases aligning to TRBD1. This CDR3 contains 18 residues. V shed 5 bases, J shed 0 bases, and the junction held 8 bases outside the gene matches. Germline V gives CDR1 SGHAT, CDR2 FQDESV (reference sequence).

This chain connects TRBV19 to TRBJ2-3; D might be TRBD1 (5 bases). Germline CDR1 reads LNHDA; CDR2 reads SQIVND (reference sequence). The CDR3 runs 14 residues. V was pared by 6 bases and J by 3 bases, with 13 bases between. The CDR3 loop is CASSGRAPTDTQYF. DNA of the CDR3: TGTGCCAGTAGCGGCAGGGCACCGACAGATACGCAGTATTTT.

CDR3 loop: CASSRLATSNTGELFF. CDR3 nucleotide sequence: TGTGCCAGCAGTAGACTAGCGACTAGTAACACCGGGGAGCTGTTTTTT. The chain links TRBV2 to TRBJ2-2, with 8 positions matching TRBD2. Per germline, CDR1 SNHLY and CDR2 FYNNEI. V gave up 5 bases and J gave up 2 bases; unmatched junction bases: 7. This CDR3 is built from 16 residues. Filled out from reference TRBV2 and TRBJ2-2, the complete variable domain reads EPEVTQTPSHQVTQMGQEVILRCVPISNHLYFYWYRQILGQKVEFLVSFYNNEISEKSEIFDDQFSVERPDGSNFTLKIRSTKLEDSAMYFCASSRLATSNTGELFFGEGSRLTVL.

V is TRBV19 and J is TRBJ2-1, with 9 bases fitting TRBD1. The germline V gene has CDR1 LNHDA and CDR2 SQIVND (reference sequence). J was trimmed by 6 bases and V by 1 base; bases with no gene match: 4. This CDR3 spans 15 amino acids. The CDR3 DNA reads as TGTGCCAGTAGTATAGTTGGGACAGGGCCCAATGAGCAGTTCTTC. It is translated as CASSIVGTGPNEQFF. Supplemented by reference TRBV19 and TRBJ2-1, the full variable domain reads DGGITQSPKYLFRKEGQNVTLSCEQNLNHDAMYWYRQDPGQGLRLIYYSQIVNDFQKGDIAEGYSVSREKKESFPLTVTSAQKNPTAFYLCASSIVGTGPNEQFFGPGTRLTVL.

V is TRBV28 and J is TRBJ1-3; D is unresolved. The CDR3 length is 15 residues. The ends were cut back, 4 bases at V and 3 bases at J, with 13 bases in the middle. The germline CDR1 and CDR2 sequences are MDHEN and SYDVKM. The CDR3 DNA sequence: TGTGCCAGCAGTTCTTCTACGGGGAATGGAAACACCATATATTTT. This gives the protein CASSSSTGNGNTIYF.

Written as DNA, the CDR3 is TGTGCCAGCAGTGCCCCGGGACAGAAGAACACTGAAGCTTTCTTT. Residues: CASSAPGQKNTEAFF. The J gene is TRBJ1-1, the V gene TRBV6-1, with TRBD1 identical over 7 bases. J gave up 1 base and V 4 bases, and 6 bases lay outside the gene matches. CDR1 is MNHNS, CDR2 SASEGT, per germline. The CDR3 totals 15 residues.

This chain uses TRBV6-1 with TRBJ2-7; 7 bases line up with TRBD1. This CDR3 comprises 14 residues. With V trimmed by 7 bases and J by 4 bases, 10 bases remained unmatched. Germline V CDR1 and CDR2: MNHNS, SASEGT. The DNA of the CDR3 is TGTGCCAGCACCCTCGGTAGGGGGCAGTACGAGCAGTACTTC. Translating gives CASTLGRGQYEQYF.

This clone was observed a single time. The rearrangement links TRBV9 to TRBJ1-1; no firm D call. Germline V gives CDR1 SGDLS, CDR2 YYNGEE. The CDR3 is 14 residues long. Trimming took 0 bases from V and 4 from J, leaving 10 bases between them. In nucleotides, the CDR3 is TGTGCCAGCAGCGTAGAGTCTCGGGGCACTGAAGCTTTCTTT. Translating it yields CASSVESRGTEAFF.

V and J are TRBV29-1 and TRBJ2-5; no firm D call. V was clipped by 7 bases and J by 1 base, with 4 bases between them. There are 10 residues in the CDR3. CDR1 is SQVTM and CDR2 is ANQGSEA in the germline V gene. The DNA of the CDR3 is TGCAGCGCCGCCCAAGAGACCCAGTACTTC. It encodes CSAAQETQYF.

The chain uses TRBV14 and TRBJ2-7, with D perhaps TRBD2 (6 bases). CDR3 length: 14 residues. Germline loops: CDR1 SGHDN, CDR2 FVKESK. Trimming pared 0 bases from V and 9 bases from J, leaving 15 bases between. CDR3 in DNA: TGTGCCAGCAGCCAAGAGTCGCAGGGAGGCGGGCAGTACTTC. It encodes CASSQESQGGGQYF.

V gene TRBV6-5 combines with J gene TRBJ2-3; D remains ambiguous. Germline CDR1 reads MNHEY; CDR2 reads SVGAGI. The CDR3 loop spans 12 amino acids. Between the trimmed V and J ends, which lost 6 bases and 4 bases, there was a span of 8 bases. This CDR3 reads CASRGLADTQYF. The CDR3, as DNA: TGTGCCAGCAGGGGCCTGGCAGATACGCAGTATTTT.

This sequence joins TRBV15 and TRBJ2-7; D is unclear. V was pared by 0 bases and J by 6 bases, with 15 bases between. From germline, CDR1 is LNHNV and CDR2 YYDKDF (reference sequence). The CDR3 sequence is 15 residues long. This chain's CDR3 is CATSRDLNRNAEQYF. CDR3 nucleotides: TGTGCCACCAGCAGAGATCTGAACAGAAATGCCGAGCAGTACTTC.

V is TRBV19 and J is TRBJ2-3; 14 bases are a match to TRBD2. Per the germline V gene, CDR1 is LNHDA and CDR2 is SQIVND (reference sequence). J gave up 0 bases and V 5 bases, and 7 bases lay outside the gene matches. The CDR3 extends over 18 amino acids. In nucleotides, the CDR3 is TGTGCCAGTAGTTTCAGACTAGCGGGAGGGCTTAGCACAGATACGCAGTATTTT. Translated, it gives CASSFRLAGGLSTDTQYF.

The V and J genes are TRBV9 and TRBJ1-1; 7 nucleotides align to TRBD1. Germline CDR1 and CDR2: SGDLS and YYNGEE. V gave up 4 bases and J gave up 6 bases; unmatched junction bases: 12. CDR3 length: 15 residues. The CDR3 region is CASSLTPTGSAEAFF. Written as DNA, the CDR3 is TGTGCCAGCAGCTTAACCCCGACAGGGTCGGCTGAAGCTTTCTTT.

This clone was counted between two and nine times. The chain combines TRBV28 with TRBJ1-5; no clear D gene. This CDR3 has 14 residues. V dropped 3 bases and J dropped 9 bases, with 15 bases sitting between them. Germline CDR1 reads MDHEN; CDR2 reads SYDVKM. This CDR3 reads CASSFDGRVMPQHF. The CDR3 DNA reads as TGTGCCAGCAGTTTTGATGGCCGAGTAATGCCCCAGCATTTT.

This clone came up a few times. V and J are TRBV5-1 and TRBJ2-1; 11 bases line up with TRBD2. The CDR3 totals 16 residues. Per the germline V gene, CDR1 is SGHRS and CDR2 is YFSETQ. The J segment lost 3 bases and the V segment lost 4 bases, leaving 6 bases of the junction unmatched. The CDR3 spells CASSETSGAYYNEQFF. Written as DNA, the CDR3 is TGCGCCAGCAGCGAGACTAGCGGGGCTTACTACAATGAGCAGTTCTTC.